One and the same sample provided the 22 T cell receptor beta chains below, sequenced in a study of blood T cells in healthy people across ages. Primers used in a second PCR of about 6 to 11 cycles were a sample-barcoded 5' primer and a J-beta primer mix. TCRdb reanalysed the 5' RACE reads using MiXCR and keeps one entry per CDR3 protein. The repertoire includes some 560,000 distinct CDR3 sequences, roughly a quarter of them detected once, and 3% to 4% sits in the top ten. The same data also contributed to another study, on T cells of mothers and their children.

The specimen sequenced was blood. These receptors all stem from a boy aged 2 to 9 in good health.

This clonotype was seen once. This chain links TRBV7-9 with TRBJ2-1; D uncertain. Trimming cost V 6 bases and J 6 bases, with 15 bases left between them. This CDR3 is 14 amino acids long. The germline gives CDR1 SEHNR, CDR2 FQNEAQ (reference sequence). The CDR3 is CASSGTDFTNEQFF. The CDR3 region has the DNA TGTGCCAGCAGTGGAACAGACTTTACCAATGAGCAGTTCTTC. Filled out from reference TRBV7-9 and TRBJ2-1, the complete variable domain reads DTGVSQNPRHKITKRGQNVTFRCDPISEHNRLYWYRQTLGQGPEFLTYFQNEAQLEKSRLLSDRFSAERPKGSFSTLEIQRTEQGDSAMYLCASSGTDFTNEQFFGPGTRLTVL.

In this sample, this clonotype turned up a few times. The chain couples TRBV12-3 or TRBV12-4 to TRBJ2-1, with 8 bases identical to TRBD2. The CDR3 has 15 amino acids. V gave up 5 bases and J gave up 6 bases; unmatched junction bases: 9. The CDR3 loop reads CASSAGTSPINEQFF. For the CDR3, the DNA is TGTGCCAGCAGTGCCGGGACTAGTCCGATCAATGAGCAGTTCTTC.

A few counts support this clonotype. The chain is built from TRBV6-5 and TRBJ2-5, with D perhaps matching TRBD1 or TRBD2 (6 bases each). V gave up 4 bases and J gave up 5 bases, with 20 bases separating them. This CDR3 has 16 residues. The germline CDR1 and CDR2 sequences are MNHEY and SVGAGI. DNA for the CDR3: TGTGCCAGCAGTTCCGCCTTGGGGGGCGGACGGGAGACCCAGTACTTC. It encodes CASSSALGGGRETQYF.

The chain carries TRBV7-2 and TRBJ2-7, with D possibly matching TRBD1 (8 bases). The CDR3 is made up of 17 amino acids. Germline CDR1 and CDR2: SGHTA and FQGNSA. Trimming pared 5 bases from V and 2 bases from J, leaving 22 bases between. The CDR3 here is CASSLPKKRDRPYEQYF. The CDR3 region has the DNA TGTGCCAGCAGCCTCCCGAAGAAGCGGGACAGGCCCTACGAGCAGTACTTC.

The chain joins TRBV4-3 to TRBJ2-5, with D possibly being TRBD1 (5 bases). The better agreement between TRBJ2-7 and the DNA end casts doubt on the J call. Germline V gives CDR1 LGHNA, CDR2 YSLEER. This CDR3 spans 15 amino acids. Written as DNA, the CDR3 is TGCGCCAGCAGCCAAGACGGAGACAGTTTCTACGAGCAGTACTTC. Translating gives CASSQDGDSFYEQYF.

V gene TRBV12-3 or TRBV12-4 combines with J gene TRBJ2-7, with 10 bases that match TRBD1. The CDR3 covers 15 residues. Losses at the gene ends were 6 bases for V and 3 bases for J; bases not matched to a gene: 8. CDR3 protein: CASRSGTGAFYEQYF. The CDR3 DNA reads TGTGCCAGCAGGAGCGGGACAGGGGCCTTCTACGAGCAGTACTTC.

This clonotype was counted only a few times. The V gene is TRBV5-1, the J gene TRBJ2-1; 7 bases are a match to TRBD1. Per germline, CDR1 SGHRS and CDR2 YFSETQ. The CDR3 extends over 15 amino acids. Trimming removed 2 bases from V and 2 bases from J; junction bases left unmatched: 4. CDR3 DNA: TGCGCCAGCAGCTTAACAGGGGAACCCTACAATGAGCAGTTCTTC. Amino acid sequence: CASSLTGEPYNEQFF.

The V call is TRBV5-1, the J call TRBJ1-2; the D gene is possibly TRBD1 (5 bases). Germline CDR1 is SGHRS and CDR2 is YFSETQ. Trimming removed 4 bases from V and 8 bases from J, with 15 bases in between. This CDR3 is built from 13 residues. CDR3 region: CASSGTDRGGYTF. The CDR3 nucleotides are TGCGCCAGCAGCGGGACCGATCGGGGCGGCTACACCTTC.

This clonotype has a count of ten or more. The rearrangement uses TRBV5-5 and TRBJ2-2, with D maybe TRBD1 (6 bases). Germline V gene sequence: CDR1 SGHKS, CDR2 YYEKEE (reference sequence). This CDR3 region has 16 residues. Trimming left V 3 bases short and J 4 bases short, with 16 bases between. CDR3 amino acids: CASSSSWGPGTGELFF. The CDR3 DNA is TGTGCCAGCAGCTCCTCCTGGGGGCCGGGCACCGGGGAGCTGTTTTTT.

The chain is built from TRBV7-2 and TRBJ2-1; the D is unclear. Deletions cut 3 bases from V and 3 bases from J, with 6 bases between. CDR3 length: 13 amino acids. The germline CDR1 and CDR2 sequences are SGHTA and FQGNSA. The CDR3 is CASSFGYYNEQFF. In DNA, the CDR3 is TGTGCCAGCAGCTTCGGGTACTACAATGAGCAGTTCTTC.

This clonotype was detected once. The chain joins TRBV5-1 to TRBJ1-2, with D possibly TRBD1 on 5 matching bases. Germline V CDR1 and CDR2: SGHRS, YFSETQ. This CDR3 has 13 residues. V lost 4 bases, J lost 3 bases, and 10 bases lay in between. CDR3 nucleotide sequence: TGCGCCAGCAGCAGTGGGACCGACTATGGCTACACCTTC. This encodes CASSSGTDYGYTF.

This clonotype was seen more than once but under ten times. V is TRBV5-1 and J is TRBJ2-7; a weak D match, TRBD1 (5 bases). The V and J ends lost 4 bases and 2 bases respectively, with 13 bases between them. Germline assignment: CDR1 SGHRS and CDR2 YFSETQ. There are 14 residues in the CDR3. The CDR3 DNA sequence: TGCGCCAGCAGCCCAGGACATGGTACCTACGAGCAGTACTTC. It translates to CASSPGHGTYEQYF. Together with reference TRBV5-1 and TRBJ2-7, the CDR3 gives the full variable domain: KAGVTQTPRYLIKTRGQQVTLSCSPISGHRSVSWYQQTPGQGLQFLFEYFSETQRNKGNFPGRFSGRQFSNSRSEMNVSTLELGDSALYLCASSPGHGTYEQYFGPGTRLTVT.

V is TRBV24-1 and J is TRBJ2-5, with 9 bases that match TRBD2. The J call may be incorrect, as the DNA end agrees better with TRBJ2-1. The CDR3 extends over 19 amino acids. The germline V gene has CDR1 KGHDR and CDR2 SFDVKD. This CDR3 reads CATSDAVTSGQNSYNEQFF. The CDR3 nucleotides are TGTGCCACCAGTGATGCGGTCACTAGCGGGCAAAACTCCTACAATGAGCAGTTCTTC.

The chain combines TRBV28 with TRBJ2-3; TRBD1 matches 9 bases. CDR1 and CDR2 (germline): MDHEN, SYDVKM. Unmatched junction bases numbered 4, after V lost 5 bases and J lost 4 bases. The CDR3 contains 14 residues. The CDR3 sequence is CASSRQGEADTQYF. CDR3 bases: TGTGCCAGCAGTCGACAGGGGGAGGCAGATACGCAGTATTTT.

The chain uses TRBV9 and TRBJ2-5; D is possibly TRBD2 (6 bases). The DNA matches TRBJ2-7 better at its end, which makes the J call doubtful. This CDR3 contains 18 residues. CDR1 and CDR2 (germline): SGDLS, YYNGEE. The DNA of the CDR3 is TGTGCCAGCAGCCCCCGTAGAGGACCTAGCGCGGGAATCTACGAGCAGTACTTC. Translated: CASSPRRGPSAGIYEQYF.

This chain links TRBV6-1 with TRBJ2-5, with 9 bases that match TRBD2. CDR1 MNHNS and CDR2 SASEGT come from the germline V gene. The CDR3 is 14 amino acids. V lost 2 bases, J lost 4 bases, and 2 bases stayed unmatched. CDR3 amino acids: CASSESREGETQYF. The CDR3 DNA reads TGTGCCAGCAGTGAATCGCGGGAGGGAGAGACCCAGTACTTC.

This clonotype has a handful of counts. The rearrangement uses TRBV15 and TRBJ2-1; 7 nucleotides align to TRBD1. V was pared by 2 bases and J by 9 bases, with 13 bases of the junction left unmatched. From germline, CDR1 is LNHNV and CDR2 YYDKDF (reference sequence). The CDR3 spans 16 residues. CDR3 nucleotides: TGTGCCACCAGCAGACCGTCCCGGGACAGTTTTGGTGAGCAGTTCTTC. Protein sequence: CATSRPSRDSFGEQFF. The full variable domain, completed using reference TRBV15 and TRBJ2-1, is DAMVIQNPRYQVTQFGKPVTLSCSQTLNHNVMYWYQQKSSQAPKLLFHYYDKDFNNEADTPDNFQSRRPNTSFCFLDIRSPGLGDTAMYLCATSRPSRDSFGEQFFGPGTRLTVL.

The chain couples TRBV15 to TRBJ1-2; weak D call: TRBD1 (5 bases). In germline, CDR1 is LNHNV, CDR2 YYDKDF (reference sequence). There are 14 residues in the CDR3. V lost 0 bases and J 7 bases, leaving 12 bases between the germline ends. The CDR3: CATSREGRGTGYTF. CDR3 bases: TGTGCCACCAGCAGAGAGGGGCGGGGGACTGGCTACACCTTC.

The chain couples TRBV7-6 to TRBJ2-5, with a possible D match to TRBD1 (6 bases). V was trimmed by 5 bases and J by 9 bases, leaving 22 bases between them. The CDR3 consists of 15 residues. Germline V gene sequence: CDR1 SGHVS, CDR2 FNYEAQ. In DNA form, the CDR3 reads TGTGCCAGCAGCGCCCCTAGTGGGGGCGGCCCGGCCCAGTACTTC. Its protein product is CASSAPSGGGPAQYF.

This chain connects TRBV12-3 or TRBV12-4 to TRBJ1-5, with a tentative D call TRBD1 (6 bases). With 4 bases removed from V and 7 bases from J, the gap between germline ends came to 11 bases. The CDR3 runs to 13 residues. This CDR3 is CASSSTGQQPQHF. For the CDR3, the DNA is TGTGCCAGCAGTTCCACAGGGCAGCAGCCCCAGCATTTT.

The chain combines TRBV28 with TRBJ2-7; perhaps TRBD2 as D (5 bases). The germline CDR1 and CDR2 sequences are MDHEN and SYDVKM. Trimming pared 0 bases from V and 0 bases from J, leaving 12 bases between. CDR3 length equals 16 residues. The CDR3 DNA follows: TGTGCCAGCAGTTTATGGAGGGTAGAGAGCTCCTACGAGCAGTACTTC. This gives the protein CASSLWRVESSYEQYF.

This clonotype was found a few times. This sequence joins TRBV12-5 and TRBJ2-1, with D perhaps assigned TRBD1 or TRBD2 (5 bases each). Trimming took 7 bases from V and 5 from J, leaving 9 bases between them. CDR3 length: 12 residues. Germline assignment: CDR1 LGHNT and CDR2 FRNRAP. DNA for the CDR3: TGTGCTAGTGTCGGGGCAAACAATGAGCAGTTCTTC. It encodes CASVGANNEQFF.